These 24 T cell receptor beta chains originate from one sample sequenced in a study of post-analysis software for immune sequencing data. Whole-study results and caveats: Five or six TRBV segments were significantly more frequent in patients than in controls. TRBV5-6, TRBV5-1 and TRBV20-1 were among these segments.

These receptors' targets are unknown. TCR beta cDNA libraries included unique molecular identifiers. TCRdb re-analysed the PCR reads in MiXCR, keeping a single row per CDR3 protein. The sample gives fewer than 900,000 distinct CDR3 sequences, under 60% of which show up once; approximately 4.4% is in the top ten. Material: blood. These receptors were obtained from a girl aged 10 to 17 with multiple sclerosis.

There are a few counts of this clonotype. V gene TRBV27 combines with J gene TRBJ2-7; D gene uncertain. CDR3 length: 12 amino acids. Germline V gene sequence: CDR1 MNHEY, CDR2 SMNVEV (reference sequence). V was shortened by 4 bases and J by 5 bases, with 9 bases between the two germline ends. CDR3 in amino acids: CASSSRAHEQYF. The CDR3 DNA reads as TGTGCCAGCAGTTCTAGAGCCCACGAGCAGTACTTC.

The V call is TRBV5-1, the J call TRBJ1-1; a weak D match, TRBD1 (6 bases). The germline CDR1 and CDR2 sequences are SGHRS and YFSETQ. The CDR3 loop spans 13 amino acids. V dropped 6 bases and J dropped 4 bases, with 13 bases sitting between them. The CDR3 spells CASTWGAGTEAFF. For the CDR3, the DNA is TGCGCCAGCACCTGGGGGGCGGGCACTGAAGCTTTCTTT.

The chain employs TRBV20-1 and TRBJ1-6, with a possible D match to TRBD1 (6 bases). The CDR3 runs 15 residues. Trimming removed 1 base from V and 8 bases from J, with 15 bases in between. From germline, CDR1 is DFQATT and CDR2 SNEGSKA (reference sequence). CDR3 loop: CSARATGFRDSPLHF. CDR3 nucleotide sequence: TGCAGTGCTAGAGCAACAGGGTTTCGAGATTCACCCCTCCACTTT.

This clonotype was counted only a few times. The genes are TRBV7-2 and TRBJ2-3; the match to TRBD1 covers 8 bases. The CDR3 is made up of 19 amino acids. Trimming at V came to 4 bases and at J to 0 bases, leaving 15 bases not matched to a gene. Germline V gene lookup returns CDR1 SGHTA and CDR2 FQGNSA. CDR3 protein: CASSSNPGQGVTSTDTQYF. The CDR3 coding sequence is TGTGCCAGCAGCTCGAACCCAGGACAGGGCGTTACTAGCACAGATACGCAGTATTTT.

In this sample, this clonotype turned up a few times. V gene TRBV10-3 combines with J gene TRBJ2-4; D uncertain. The J call could be wrong; TRBJ2-7 is a better fit for the DNA end. Germline values: CDR1 ENHRY, CDR2 SYGVKD. The CDR3 consists of 14 residues. The DNA for the CDR3 is TGTGCCATCAGTGAAGGGCCGCCCCAGGACGAGCAGTACTTC. Its protein product is CAISEGPPQDEQYF.

V and J are TRBV9 and TRBJ2-7; D unresolved. The CDR3 loop spans 12 amino acids. Per the germline V gene, CDR1 is SGDLS and CDR2 is YYNGEE. Trimming took off 3 bases at V and 5 bases at J, with 9 bases between the two ends. CDR3 sequence reads: CASSGVGNEQYF. Written as DNA, the CDR3 is TGTGCCAGCAGCGGAGTGGGGAACGAGCAGTACTTC.

A few counts support this clonotype. The chain employs TRBV13 and TRBJ2-7; D not certain. Germline CDR1 is PRHDT and CDR2 is FYEKMQ (reference sequence). Trimming stripped 4 bases from V and 7 bases from J, with 11 bases between. The CDR3 spans 12 residues. In DNA, the CDR3 is TGTGCCAGCAGCTCCCGGTACAATGAGCAGTACTTC. Encoded protein: CASSSRYNEQYF.

This clonotype turned up a few times. This rearrangement joins TRBV6-4 to TRBJ2-3; TRBD2 matches at 9 bases. The CDR3 has 15 residues. The germline V gene encodes CDR1 MRHNA and CDR2 SNTAGT. V trimming: 5 bases; J trimming: 2 bases; junction bases outside the gene matches: 5. Here the CDR3 reads CASSIIAGATDTQYF. The DNA of the CDR3 is TGTGCCAGCAGTATCATAGCGGGAGCCACAGATACGCAGTATTTT.

This clonotype showed up just a few times. V and J are TRBV29-1 and TRBJ1-2; D perhaps matches TRBD1 (5 bases). The germline V gene has CDR1 SQVTM and CDR2 ANQGSEA. Trimming took off 0 bases at V and 6 bases at J, with 14 bases between the two ends. The CDR3 extends over 14 amino acids. The CDR3, as DNA: TGCAGCGTTGAAGATCGACAGCTTCGTCATGGCTACACCTTC. Translated: CSVEDRQLRHGYTF.

DNA for the CDR3: TGTGCCAGCAGCGCCCCATCCCGGGACAGGGGGCGTCTCTACAATGAGCAGTTCTTC. This gives the protein CASSAPSRDRGRLYNEQFF. This chain uses TRBV9 with TRBJ2-1, with 12 bases lining up with TRBD1. CDR1 SGDLS and CDR2 YYNGEE come from the germline V gene. The CDR3 consists of 19 residues. The V gene end was trimmed by 3 bases and the J gene end by 3 bases; junction bases not matched to a gene: 13.

Only a few counts were recorded for this clonotype. The chain couples TRBV20-1 to TRBJ2-1, with TRBD2 matching over 8 bases. CDR3 length: 14 amino acids. Trimming removed 4 bases from V and 5 bases from J; junction bases left unmatched: 7. The germline CDR1 and CDR2 sequences are DFQATT and SNEGSKA (reference sequence). The CDR3 here is CSATVAGYHNEQFF. The CDR3 coding sequence is TGCAGTGCTACGGTAGCGGGATATCACAATGAGCAGTTCTTC.

The chain joins TRBV20-1 to TRBJ2-5; 7 nucleotides align to TRBD1. This CDR3 is built from 13 residues. Trimming removed 5 bases from V and 10 bases from J; junction bases left unmatched: 13. The germline V gene encodes CDR1 DFQATT and CDR2 SNEGSKA (reference sequence). The CDR3 DNA reads TGCAGTGCTTTTACAGGGGTCGGGTGGGACCAGTACTTC. It yields the protein CSAFTGVGWDQYF.

This clonotype was found a few times. The J gene is TRBJ2-1, the V gene TRBV18; 8 bases line up with TRBD2. CDR3 length: 14 amino acids. Trimming removed 2 bases from V and 6 bases from J; junction bases left unmatched: 3. The V gene's germline CDR1 is KGHSH and CDR2 LQKENI. CDR3 in DNA: TGTGCCAGCTCACCAGAACTAGCGGCCAATGAGCAGTTCTTC. Residues: CASSPELAANEQFF.

V and J are TRBV9 and TRBJ1-1; 11 nucleotides agree with TRBD1. The CDR3 contains 14 residues. Germline V gene lookup returns CDR1 SGDLS and CDR2 YYNGEE. With 5 bases clipped from V and 4 bases from J, the junction kept 4 bases outside the gene matches. CDR3 DNA sequence: TGTGCCAGCAGTCGGGGACAGGGGGTCACTGAAGCTTTCTTT. Protein sequence: CASSRGQGVTEAFF.

The rearrangement links TRBV11-2 to TRBJ2-7; D is possibly TRBD1 (6 bases). Germline assignment: CDR1 SGHAT and CDR2 FQNNGV. The V end lost 1 base, the J end lost 7 bases, and 17 bases lay between the germline ends. The CDR3 loop spans 15 amino acids. The CDR3 here is CASSLGNRASHEQYF. The CDR3 DNA is TGTGCCAGCAGCTTAGGGAACAGGGCCTCTCATGAGCAGTACTTC.

This clonotype has more than one count but fewer than ten. CDR3 sequence reads: CASSDRDRTPYEQYF. DNA of the CDR3: TGTGCCAGCAGCGACCGGGACCGAACTCCCTACGAGCAGTACTTC. The V call is TRBV11-2, the J call TRBJ2-7; D possibly uses TRBD1 or TRBD2 (5 bases each). V lost 5 bases and J 2 bases, leaving 16 bases between the germline ends. Germline CDR1 and CDR2: SGHAT and FQNNGV. The length of the CDR3 is 15 residues.

CDR3 sequence: CASSFALAYEQYF. The CDR3 DNA sequence: TGTGCCAGCAGCTTTGCCCTTGCTTACGAGCAGTACTTC. The gene calls are TRBV7-9 and TRBJ2-7; D is unclear. The CDR3 loop spans 13 amino acids. Trimming shortened V by 3 bases and J by 4 bases, and 10 bases separated the two germline ends. Germline V gene data show CDR1 as SEHNR and CDR2 as FQNEAQ (reference sequence). Drawing the rest from reference TRBV7-9 and TRBJ2-7, the complete variable domain is DTGVSQNPRHKITKRGQNVTFRCDPISEHNRLYWYRQTLGQGPEFLTYFQNEAQLEKSRLLSDRFSAERPKGSFSTLEIQRTEQGDSAMYLCASSFALAYEQYFGPGTRLTVT.

V and J are TRBV6-5 and TRBJ1-2; D gene unclear. Germline V gene sequence: CDR1 MNHEY, CDR2 SVGAGI. Trimming left V 2 bases short and J 2 bases short, with 9 bases between. The CDR3 length is 14 residues. The chain's CDR3 is CASSYAPGNYGYTF. The CDR3, as DNA: TGTGCCAGCAGTTACGCCCCGGGAAACTATGGCTACACCTTC.

The chain carries TRBV6-1 and TRBJ2-1, with TRBD2 matching over 8 bases. Germline V CDR1 and CDR2: MNHNS, SASEGT. The CDR3 sequence is 13 residues long. The trim removed 11 bases at V and 7 bases at J, leaving 10 bases unmatched. The CDR3 DNA is TGTGCCGTAACGGCCCGGGAGGGAAATGAGCAGTTCTTC. Translation gives CAVTAREGNEQFF.

This clonotype was counted a few times. The chain combines TRBV20-1 with TRBJ2-3, with 7 bases that match TRBD2. Germline assignment: CDR1 DFQATT and CDR2 SNEGSKA (reference sequence). With V trimmed by 5 bases and J by 2 bases, 4 bases remained unmatched. The CDR3 totals 13 residues. Here the CDR3 reads CSASSGPTDTQYF. The CDR3 nucleotides are TGCAGTGCTTCTAGCGGCCCCACAGATACGCAGTATTTT.

V and J are TRBV5-5 and TRBJ2-3, with D tentatively TRBD2 (6 bases). The germline V and J ends were trimmed by 5 bases and 5 bases, with 15 bases remaining between them. This CDR3 comprises 14 residues. Germline CDR1 and CDR2: SGHKS and YYEKEE (reference sequence). CDR3: CASRLGGIGDTQYF. The DNA for the CDR3 is TGTGCCAGCAGGCTTGGGGGGATAGGAGATACGCAGTATTTT.

This clonotype has more than one count but fewer than ten. The V gene is TRBV7-2, the J gene TRBJ2-7; no definite D call. Trimming shortened V by 5 bases and J by 4 bases, and 15 bases separated the two germline ends. The CDR3 sequence is 14 residues long. Germline V gene data show CDR1 as SGHTA and CDR2 as FQGNSA. Here the CDR3 DNA reads TGTGCCAGCAGCCCTGGAAGTTTAGAGTACGAGCAGTACTTC. Translating gives CASSPGSLEYEQYF.

This clonotype has more than one count but fewer than ten. The chain employs TRBV20-1 and TRBJ1-5; TRBD1 aligns across 7 bases. The germline V gene has CDR1 DFQATT and CDR2 SNEGSKA (reference sequence). CDR3 length equals 15 residues. After removal of 5 bases from V and 7 bases from J, the junction contained 14 bases not matched to a gene. CDR3 DNA: TGCAGTGCTCCCGACCTCAGGGGGTTTACCCAGCCCCAGCATTTT. Protein product: CSAPDLRGFTQPQHF.

The rearrangement joins TRBV2 to TRBJ2-1, with 8 bases fitting TRBD1. The CDR3 is 13 residues long. Losses at the gene ends were 7 bases for V and 4 bases for J; bases not matched to a gene: 3. Germline values: CDR1 SNHLY, CDR2 FYNNEI. The DNA for the CDR3 is TGTGCCAGCACCGGGACAGGATACAATGAGCAGTTCTTC. Translating gives CASTGTGYNEQFF.